One sample yielded the 27 T cell receptor beta chains listed below, sequenced in a study of blood T cell repertoires in COVID-19. Using immunoSEQ multiplex PCR, the repertoire was profiled, and TCRdb retains in-frame clones only, with some absent. The data contain 220,000 or so clones, around 84% of them singletons. The sequencing sample was made of peripheral blood. The source is a woman aged 60-75 years who had recovered from COVID-19.

This chain connects TRBV2 to TRBJ2-1; D remains ambiguous. V lost 8 bases to trimming and J lost 6 bases, with 14 bases between them. The CDR3 sequence is 13 residues long. The V gene's germline CDR1 is SNHLY and CDR2 FYNNEI. The chain's CDR3 is CASENPPSNEQFF. The CDR3, as DNA: TGTGCCAGCGAAAACCCCCCTAGCAATGAGCAGTTCTTC.

This clone appeared a single time. The chain has TRBV6-5 and TRBJ2-3, with D maybe TRBD1 (5 bases). V dropped 8 bases and J dropped 2 bases, with 11 bases sitting between them. This CDR3 is 13 amino acids long. CDR1 is MNHEY, CDR2 SVGAGI, per germline. CDR3: CASRVGATDTQYF. The CDR3 DNA reads TGTGCCAGCCGGGTTGGGGCCACAGATACGCAGTATTTT.

The chain uses TRBV3-1 (or the pseudogene TRBV3-2) and TRBJ1-5; possibly TRBD1 for D (5 bases). The CDR3 extends over 12 amino acids. CDR1 is LGHDT and CDR2 is YNNKEL in the germline V gene (reference sequence). The V and J ends lost 5 bases and 5 bases respectively, with 7 bases between them. The CDR3 DNA reads TGTGCCAGCAGCGGGGGGGATCAGCCCCAGCATTTT. This encodes CASSGGDQPQHF.

The chain carries TRBV6-5 and TRBJ2-7; TRBD2 aligns across 8 bases. The germline V gene has CDR1 MNHEY and CDR2 SVGAGI. CDR3 length: 15 amino acids. V trimming: 7 bases; J trimming: 4 bases; junction bases outside the gene matches: 12. DNA of the CDR3: TGTGCCAGCATCCGAGGGCGGGGGGCCATGTACGAGCAGTACTTC. Translated, it gives CASIRGRGAMYEQYF.

The J gene is TRBJ2-7, the V gene TRBV2, with D unclear. From germline, CDR1 is SNHLY and CDR2 FYNNEI. The CDR3 sequence is 13 residues long. The germline V and J ends were trimmed by 6 bases and 1 base, with 10 bases remaining between them. For the CDR3, the DNA is TGTGCCAGCAGCGCATATAGTTCCTACGAGCAGTACTTC. Its translation: CASSAYSSYEQYF.

The chain employs TRBV23-1 and TRBJ2-7, with TRBD1 matching 7 bases. TRBV23-1 is placed among ORFs of uncertain function. This CDR3 is built from 13 residues. J lost 4 bases, V lost 2 bases, and 2 bases had no gene match. The CDR3 here is CASSQEGAYEQYF. The CDR3, as DNA: TGCGCCAGCAGTCAAGAGGGGGCTTACGAGCAGTACTTC.

The chain joins TRBV30 to TRBJ1-1; the match to TRBD1 covers 7 bases. Germline loops: CDR1 GTSNPN, CDR2 SVGIG (reference sequence). The J segment lost 2 bases and the V segment lost 4 bases, leaving 4 bases of the junction unmatched. The CDR3 loop spans 13 amino acids. CDR3 sequence: CAWTGTANTEAFF. The CDR3 nucleotides read TGTGCCTGGACGGGGACAGCAAACACTGAAGCTTTCTTT.

V is TRBV19 and J is TRBJ1-2; D might be TRBD1 (5 bases). The CDR3 extends over 14 amino acids. Germline V CDR1 and CDR2: LNHDA, SQIVND (reference sequence). V was clipped by 4 bases and J by 4 bases, with 13 bases between them. CDR3: CASSTSRGIYGYTF. The CDR3 bases are TGTGCCAGTAGTACCTCGCGGGGGATCTATGGCTACACCTTC.

The chain joins TRBV4-1 to TRBJ1-3; D is perhaps TRBD1 (6 bases). The CDR3 is 17 residues long. V dropped 1 base and J dropped 0 bases, with 13 bases sitting between them. Germline V gene data show CDR1 as MGHRA and CDR2 as YSYEKL. The CDR3 DNA is TGCGCCAGCAGCCAAGGGACAGAACCTTTCTCTGGAAACACCATATATTTT. The encoded protein is CASSQGTEPFSGNTIYF.

V and J are TRBV30 and TRBJ2-3; perhaps TRBD2 as D (6 bases). V gave up 8 bases and J gave up 2 bases, with 14 bases separating them. CDR1 GTSNPN and CDR2 SVGIG come from the germline V gene (reference sequence). This CDR3 contains 13 residues. The CDR3 coding sequence is TGTGCCGGGTTACGGGGACTCACAGATACGCAGTATTTT. Encoded protein: CAGLRGLTDTQYF. The whole variable domain, remainder taken from reference TRBV30 and TRBJ2-3, is SQTIHQWPATLVQPVGSPLSLECTVEGTSNPNLYWYRQAAGRGLQLLFYSVGIGQISSEVPQNLSASRPQDRQFILSSKKLLLSDSGFYLCAGLRGLTDTQYFGPGTRLTVL.

V and J are TRBV3-1 (or the pseudogene TRBV3-2) and TRBJ2-2; 8 bases are shared with TRBD2. J lost 5 bases, V lost 0 bases, and 11 bases had no gene match. This CDR3 is 18 amino acids long. Germline CDR1 LGHDT, CDR2 YNNKEL (reference sequence). DNA of the CDR3: TGTGCCAGCAGCCAAGATTTCCCCCAGTTAGCGGGGACCGGGGAGCTGTTTTTT. Translated: CASSQDFPQLAGTGELFF.

V is TRBV19 and J is TRBJ1-1; D unresolved. Trimming pared 5 bases from V and 11 bases from J, leaving 15 bases between. Germline V gene data show CDR1 as LNHDA and CDR2 as SQIVND (reference sequence). This CDR3 spans 12 amino acids. CDR3 in amino acids: CASSSQAENAFF. Here the CDR3 DNA reads TGTGCCAGTAGTTCTCAGGCTGAGAATGCTTTCTTT.

The gene calls are TRBV7-3 and TRBJ1-1; D unresolved. CDR3 length: 14 residues. Trimming took 0 bases from V and 7 from J, leaving 12 bases between them. The germline CDR1 and CDR2 sequences are SGHTA and FQGTGA. Here the CDR3 reads CASSLTHTEGEAFF. The CDR3 nucleotides read TGTGCCAGCAGCTTAACGCACACCGAGGGTGAAGCTTTCTTT.

The V gene is TRBV5-4, the J gene TRBJ1-1; D may be TRBD1 (6 bases). Trimming shortened V by 4 bases and J by 1 base, and 11 bases separated the two germline ends. Germline CDR1 SGHNT, CDR2 YYREEE (reference sequence). The CDR3 runs 14 residues. As DNA, the CDR3 is TGTGCCAGCAGCAGTAGGGGGGGGAACACTGAAGCTTTCTTT. Protein sequence: CASSSRGGNTEAFF.

This chain joins TRBV7-6 and TRBJ2-1, with D unclear. The V end was cut by 1 base, the J end by 1 base, with 8 bases between. The germline V gene encodes CDR1 SGHVS and CDR2 FNYEAQ. This CDR3 has 15 amino acids. In nucleotides, the CDR3 is TGTGCCAGCAGCTTAGGCAGCAGGTCCTACAATGAGCAGTTCTTC. This gives the protein CASSLGSRSYNEQFF. Filled out from reference TRBV7-6 and TRBJ2-1, the complete variable domain reads GAGVSQSPRYKVTKRGQDVALRCDPISGHVSLYWYRQALGQGPEFLTYFNYEAQQDKSGLPNDRFSAERPEGSISTLTIQRTEQRDSAMYRCASSLGSRSYNEQFFGPGTRLTVL.

This clone has just one count. The V call is TRBV11-3, the J call TRBJ2-3; the match to TRBD2 covers 7 bases. J gave up 4 bases and V 1 base, and 5 bases lay outside the gene matches. This CDR3 region has 15 residues. Germline V gene lookup returns CDR1 SGHNT and CDR2 YENEEA. The CDR3: CASSLGGGTPDTQYF. The CDR3 region has the DNA TGTGCCAGCAGCTTAGGCGGGGGTACCCCAGATACGCAGTATTTT.

For this clone: Other DNA sequences in the sample encode the same CDR3. The chain has TRBV15 and TRBJ2-1, with D maybe TRBD1 (5 bases). CDR1 and CDR2 (germline): LNHNV, YYDKDF (reference sequence). V was trimmed by 5 bases and J by 6 bases, leaving 8 bases between them. The CDR3 loop spans 12 amino acids. The CDR3 bases are TGTGCCACCAGCTCCCAGGGCAATGAGCAGTTCTTC. Its translation is CATSSQGNEQFF.

The rearrangement joins TRBV3-1 (or the pseudogene TRBV3-2) to TRBJ1-1, with TRBD1 matching 8 bases. V dropped 2 bases and J dropped 3; count of bases not matched to a gene: 5. CDR1 is LGHDT and CDR2 is YNNKEL in the germline V gene (reference sequence). The CDR3 has 15 amino acids. The CDR3 loop reads CASSQPQGGHTEAFF. CDR3 bases: TGTGCCAGCAGCCAACCACAGGGGGGCCACACTGAAGCTTTCTTT.

Only one count was recorded for this clone. This chain links TRBV5-1 with TRBJ2-3; 7 bases fit TRBD2. CDR3 length: 14 residues. With V trimmed by 3 bases and J by 4 bases, 5 bases remained unmatched. Germline CDR1 SGHRS, CDR2 YFSETQ. The CDR3 nucleotides are TGCGCCAGCAGCTCAGTTGGGGGGGCAGATACGCAGTATTTT. Its translation: CASSSVGGADTQYF. The variable domain in full, completed from reference TRBV5-1 and TRBJ2-3, reads KAGVTQTPRYLIKTRGQQVTLSCSPISGHRSVSWYQQTPGQGLQFLFEYFSETQRNKGNFPGRFSGRQFSNSRSEMNVSTLELGDSALYLCASSSVGGADTQYFGPGTRLTVL.

This rearrangement joins TRBV2 to TRBJ2-7, with 7 bases aligning to TRBD1. Trimming cost V 6 bases and J 0 bases; bases outside gene matches: 5. CDR3 length: 14 residues. Germline V CDR1 and CDR2: SNHLY, FYNNEI. The CDR3 loop is CASRPDRTSYEQYF. CDR3 bases: TGTGCCAGCAGACCGGACAGGACCTCCTACGAGCAGTACTTC.

The chain uses TRBV5-1 and TRBJ1-2; 9 positions match TRBD1. Unmatched junction bases numbered 4, after V lost 0 bases and J lost 4 bases. In germline, CDR1 is SGHRS, CDR2 YFSETQ. This CDR3 is 15 amino acids long. This chain's CDR3 is CASSLAGTGPYGYTF. The CDR3 nucleotides are TGCGCCAGCAGCTTGGCCGGGACAGGGCCCTATGGCTACACCTTC.

The chain is built from TRBV4-3 and TRBJ1-5; no firm D call. The V and J ends lost 3 bases and 3 bases respectively, with 12 bases between them. Germline V CDR1 and CDR2: LGHNA, YSLEER. The CDR3 sequence is 15 residues long. In DNA form, the CDR3 reads TGCGCCAGCAGCCAGGAATTGAGGAACAATCAGCCCCAGCATTTT. As protein: CASSQELRNNQPQHF.

The rearrangement links TRBV6-2 or TRBV6-3 to TRBJ2-2, with 11 bases that match TRBD1. Germline CDR1 is MNHEY and CDR2 is SVGEGT. CDR3 length equals 18 residues. The junction had 10 bases not matched to a gene; V was cut back by 3 bases and J by 4 bases. The DNA for the CDR3 is TGTGCCAGCAGTTATCATTTGCCGGGACAGGGGGGCACCGGGGAGCTGTTTTTT. This translates into CASSYHLPGQGGTGELFF.

The chain employs TRBV24-1 and TRBJ2-2, with 9 bases fitting TRBD2. Germline-derived CDR1 and CDR2 are KGHDR and SFDVKD. The ends lost 3 bases at V and 3 bases at J; junction bases unmatched: 7. CDR3 length equals 17 residues. In DNA form, the CDR3 reads TGTGCCACCAGTGATGCCTCGCGGGGGGGCGACACCGGGGAGCTGTTTTTT. Protein sequence: CATSDASRGGDTGELFF.

This chain links TRBV5-8 with TRBJ2-7; D perhaps matches TRBD2 (6 bases). Trimming removed 4 bases from V and 2 bases from J, with 19 bases in between. Germline V gives CDR1 SGHTS, CDR2 YDEGEE. This CDR3 region has 16 residues. CDR3 DNA: TGTGCCAGCAGCGAGCCCCCGGGACTGTCGACCTACGAGCAGTACTTC. Its translation: CASSEPPGLSTYEQYF.

Only one count was recorded for this clone. The CDR3 bases are TGCGCCAGCAGCCAAGCCCGGACTAGCGGGGAGCAGTTCTTC. This codes for CASSQARTSGEQFF. V and J are TRBV4-3 and TRBJ2-1, with 11 bases identical to TRBD2. This CDR3 is 14 amino acids long. CDR1 is LGHNA, CDR2 YSLEER, per germline. V was pared by 1 base and J by 10 bases, with 3 bases of the junction left unmatched.

The J gene is TRBJ2-1, the V gene TRBV24-1, with D possibly matching TRBD1 (5 bases). Per the germline V gene, CDR1 is KGHDR and CDR2 is SFDVKD. V dropped 4 bases and J dropped 4 bases, with 7 bases sitting between them. The CDR3 loop spans 13 amino acids. This CDR3 reads CATSDYRYNEQFF. DNA of the CDR3: TGTGCCACCAGTGACTACAGGTACAATGAGCAGTTCTTC.